There are a few counts of the clone carrying this T cell receptor beta chain. From the 5' RACE reads, TCRdb called clonotypes with MiXCR, one entry per CDR3 protein. The profile shows roughly 350,000 distinct CDR3 sequences, about 10% of them singletons. This entry belongs to a study of identical twins. Germline lookup yields CDR1 SNHLY and CDR2 FYNNEI. V lost 6 bases, J lost 8 bases, and 16 bases lay in between. The CDR3 spans 13 residues. The sequenced material came from naive T cells sorted from blood. The chain employs TRBV2 and TRBJ1-2; no clear D. The receptor comes from a woman aged 45-60 years in good health. CDR3: CASRPTWMGGYTF. The DNA for the CDR3 is TGTGCCAGCAGGCCGACCTGGATGGGAGGCTACACCTTC.